A selection of T cell receptor beta chains follows, all from one sample in a study of vaccination effects on CD4 cells after COVID-19. Antigen specificity for these receptors is unknown. Assay: immunoSEQ multiplex PCR; the TCRdb copy retains only in-frame clones and omits some. The sample holds around 53,000 clones, 65% to 80% seen once. The sequencing here drew on CD4+ T cells from PBMCs cultured with HIV peptides, taken before COVID-19 vaccination. The receptors were sampled from a human donor who had a prior SARS-CoV-2 infection. The CDR3 runs from the conserved cysteine through the conserved F or W.

CDR3 protein	J gene	V gene
CATSAYGRAWDEQFF	TRBJ2-1	TRBV24-1
CASSFQSWEKLFF	TRBJ1-4	TRBV12-3/TRBV12-4
CASSQDRSETGINQPQHF	TRBJ1-5	TRBV14
CASSLTGEQPQHF	TRBJ1-5	TRBV7-2
CATSRERGSGYTF	TRBJ1-2	TRBV15
CASSYSAGDGNTIYF	TRBJ1-3	TRBV6-5
CASSPGRNQPQHF	TRBJ1-5	TRBV12-3/TRBV12-4
CAWSMGGGNQPQHF	TRBJ1-5	TRBV30
CASSHGSGKNIQYF	TRBJ2-4	TRBV3-1/TRBV3-2
CASSLFPYGYTF	TRBJ1-2	TRBV6-5
CASSLAPSISYEQYF	TRBJ2-7	TRBV5-4
CASSQELGRRAFF	TRBJ1-1	TRBV3-1/TRBV3-2
CASSYMTGNTIYF	TRBJ1-3	TRBV2
CASSTTGGRVAFF	TRBJ1-1	TRBV7-3
CASSLEGGKGEKLFF	TRBJ1-4	TRBV5-6
CASSSRTGYGYTF	TRBJ1-2	TRBV27
CASGRTGERDEQYF	TRBJ2-7	TRBV2
CASSYTGTSGSYEQYF	TRBJ2-7	TRBV7-2
CASSPRVRDDEQYF	TRBJ2-7	TRBV9
CASSDQTGDYGYTF	TRBJ1-2	TRBV19
CASTPAGQKNTGELFF	TRBJ2-2	TRBV11-3
CASSTDRVFATGELFF	TRBJ2-2	TRBV7-8
CASSPPASSRLEQFF	TRBJ2-1	TRBV5-4
CASRESDTSNSPLHF	TRBJ1-6	TRBV2
CASSLERQGINYGYTF	TRBJ1-2	TRBV11-3
CASSQVWWDSNVLTF	TRBJ2-6	TRBV4-3
CATSKVAGGDTQYF	TRBJ2-3	TRBV24-1
CASSFAGMDTQYF	TRBJ2-3	TRBV5-5
CASSPNPSTGNNQPQHF	TRBJ1-5	TRBV4-2
CASSQVITGQGAHEQYF	TRBJ2-7	TRBV4-2
CASSEGGYGYTF	TRBJ1-2	TRBV12-3/TRBV12-4
CASSLMTDQETQYF	TRBJ2-5	TRBV5-1
CASSPYSEGAGGNQPQHF	TRBJ1-5	TRBV18
CASSEGQGQVGYTF	TRBJ1-2	TRBV2
CASSVDLGSRYEQYF	TRBJ2-7	TRBV9
CASSVGAGQPTYEQYF	TRBJ2-7	TRBV9
CASSLAVAGGQQFF	TRBJ2-1	TRBV7-9
CASSDGLAGSGELFF	TRBJ2-2	TRBV6-4
CAVRGQPQHF	TRBJ1-5	TRBV7-9
CASRRLAGNTGELFF	TRBJ2-2	TRBV7-2
CASSLVAGATNTEAFF	TRBJ1-1	TRBV5-1
CASSGRVSDGYTF	TRBJ1-2	TRBV6-6
CASGNGGSPNEQFF	TRBJ2-1	TRBV2
CASSLTGVQETQYF	TRBJ2-5	TRBV5-6
CASSQDYVNTEAFF	TRBJ1-1	TRBV3-1/TRBV3-2
CASSPAVSGSSTEAFF	TRBJ1-1	TRBV18
CASRRDGSNEKLFF	TRBJ1-4	TRBV2
CASSLDGARYEKLFF	TRBJ1-4	TRBV5-1
CASSSISSSYEQYF	TRBJ2-7	TRBV6-5
CSVCGQIQETQYF	TRBJ2-5	TRBV29-1
CASSPRPTGELFF	TRBJ2-2	TRBV13
CASSKDGTGGYGYTF	TRBJ1-2	TRBV5-1
CASSSWGAGRSGANVLTF	TRBJ2-6	TRBV19
CASASASGRQETQYF	TRBJ2-5	TRBV6-5